The 13 T cell receptor beta chains listed next were all sequenced from one sample in a study of CD4 T cells in relation to SARS-CoV-2 and coronaviruses. The protocol was immunoSEQ multiplex PCR, while the TCRdb copy is restricted to in-frame clones and leaves out a portion. This repertoire shows about 16,000 clones, roughly 80% found once; its top ten account for about 9.7%. Before the COVID-19 pandemic, during about 2011-2019, CD4+ T cells were taken from unexposed donors. Isolation of CD4+ T cells took place after about 9 days in culture. No antigen is known for these receptors. Input material: CD4+ T cells from PBMCs, cultured in vitro. All receptors come from a human donor in good health.

The rearrangement links TRBV18 to TRBJ2-7; 10 nucleotides align to TRBD1. The CDR3 is 16 residues long. Losses at the gene ends were 3 bases for V and 0 bases for J; bases not matched to a gene: 5. CDR1 KGHSH and CDR2 LQKENI come from the germline V gene. The CDR3 nucleotides read TGTGCCAGCTCACCCCTGGACAGGGGGGCCTCCTACGAGCAGTACTTC. It encodes CASSPLDRGASYEQYF. The full variable domain, in which reference TRBV18 and TRBJ2-7 provide the parts outside the CDR3, is NAGVMQNPRHLVRRRGQEARLRCSPMKGHSHVYWYRQLPEEGLKFMVYLQKENIIDESGMPKERFSAEFPKEGPSILRIQQVVRGDSAAYFCASSPLDRGASYEQYFGPGTRLTVT.

The chain's CDR3 is CASTPGGTGELFF. The CDR3 DNA sequence: TGTGCCAGCACCCCGGGCGGCACCGGGGAGCTGTTTTTT. V and J are TRBV25-1 and TRBJ2-2; no clear D gene. The V and J ends lost 7 bases and 4 bases respectively, with 10 bases between them. Germline V gene sequence: CDR1 MGHDK, CDR2 SYGVNS. The CDR3 length is 13 residues.

This clone was detected only a few times. The rearrangement joins TRBV10-3 to TRBJ2-7; D might be TRBD1 (5 bases). V shed 3 bases and J shed 4 bases, with 13 bases lying between them. Germline CDR1 reads ENHRY; CDR2 reads SYGVKD. The CDR3 has 14 amino acids. The CDR3 reads CAISDGRVPYEQYF. The CDR3 bases are TGTGCCATCAGTGACGGCAGGGTCCCATACGAGCAGTACTTC.

This rearrangement joins TRBV12-3 or TRBV12-4 to TRBJ1-2; 10 positions agree with TRBD1. CDR3 length equals 13 residues. The trim removed 6 bases at V and 5 bases at J, leaving 3 bases unmatched. CDR3 nucleotide sequence: TGTGCCAGCAGCCGGGGACAGGGGTATGGCTACACCTTC. Its protein is CASSRGQGYGYTF.

This clone was detected a few times. The V gene is TRBV6-2 or TRBV6-3, the J gene TRBJ2-5, with TRBD1 matching over 7 bases. This CDR3 has 15 residues. Per germline, CDR1 MNHEY and CDR2 SVGEGT. After removal of 2 bases from V and 3 bases from J, the junction contained 6 bases not matched to a gene. The CDR3 region has the DNA TGTGCCAGCAGTTACGCCGGGACAGAGAAAGAGACCCAGTACTTC. Translated: CASSYAGTEKETQYF.

CDR3 coding DNA: TGTGCCACCAGTGATTCGCCGGGACAGGGGATATGGAATGAGCAGTTCTTC. Amino acid sequence: CATSDSPGQGIWNEQFF. V is TRBV24-1 and J is TRBJ2-1, with 10 bases fitting TRBD1. CDR1 and CDR2 (germline): KGHDR, SFDVKD. With V trimmed by 2 bases and J by 7 bases, 10 bases remained unmatched. This CDR3 is 17 amino acids long.

The chain employs TRBV24-1 and TRBJ2-2; TRBD2 aligns across 7 bases. V shed 2 bases and J 8 bases; nucleotides not matched to a gene: 13. This CDR3 comprises 17 residues. Germline loops: CDR1 KGHDR, CDR2 SFDVKD. DNA of the CDR3: TGTGCCACCAGTGATTACCGGCGGGGGACCGGGGTAGGGGAGCTGTTTTTT. This translates into CATSDYRRGTGVGELFF.

The rearrangement links TRBV24-1 to TRBJ2-7; TRBD1 might be the D (6 bases). Trimming took 3 bases from V and 2 from J, leaving 16 bases between them. The CDR3 loop spans 16 amino acids. Germline V gives CDR1 KGHDR, CDR2 SFDVKD. The CDR3 nucleotides read TGTGCCACCAGTGATCCCAAGGACAGCAGAGCCTACGAGCAGTACTTC. Translating it yields CATSDPKDSRAYEQYF.

The V and J genes are TRBV6-4 and TRBJ2-1; 14 nucleotides match TRBD2. This CDR3 has 15 amino acids. Germline CDR1 MRHNA, CDR2 SNTAGT. The ends lost 3 bases at V and 6 bases at J; junction bases unmatched: 1. The CDR3: CASSEGTSGSNEQFF. CDR3 DNA sequence: TGTGCCAGCAGTGAAGGGACTAGCGGGAGCAATGAGCAGTTCTTC.

This chain links TRBV11-1 with TRBJ2-2; D may be TRBD1 or TRBD2 (5 bases each). V was trimmed by 3 bases and J by 0 bases, leaving 8 bases between them. This CDR3 spans 15 amino acids. Germline-derived CDR1 and CDR2 are SGHAT and FQDESV (reference sequence). CDR3 in amino acids: CASSFRDANTGELFF. The CDR3, as DNA: TGTGCCAGCAGCTTTCGGGACGCGAACACCGGGGAGCTGTTTTTT.

The rearrangement links TRBV7-3 to TRBJ2-3, with 7 positions matching TRBD2. This CDR3 region has 15 residues. Germline-derived CDR1 and CDR2 are SGHTA and FQGTGA. V lost 4 bases to trimming and J lost 2 bases; unmatched junction nucleotides: 6. CDR3 sequence (DNA): TGTGCCAGCAGCTCCGGGACTAAATTCACAGATACGCAGTATTTT. It translates to CASSSGTKFTDTQYF.

The rearrangement links TRBV4-2 to TRBJ1-6, with no clear D. This CDR3 region has 16 residues. The V gene's germline CDR1 is LGHNA and CDR2 YNFKEQ. Trimming shortened V by 0 bases and J by 6 bases, and 12 bases separated the two germline ends. This CDR3 reads CASSQERSQINSPLHF. CDR3 bases: TGTGCCAGCAGCCAAGAACGGAGCCAGATTAATTCACCCCTCCACTTT.

This chain uses TRBV2 with TRBJ1-1; D gene uncertain. This CDR3 contains 13 residues. From germline, CDR1 is SNHLY and CDR2 FYNNEI. Trimming took off 9 bases at V and 0 bases at J, with 11 bases between the two ends. Here the CDR3 DNA reads TGTGCCAGTGTCGCCGAGGTGAACACTGAAGCTTTCTTT. Encoded protein: CASVAEVNTEAFF. The whole variable domain, filled in from reference TRBV2 and TRBJ1-1, reads EPEVTQTPSHQVTQMGQEVILRCVPISNHLYFYWYRQILGQKVEFLVSFYNNEISEKSEIFDDQFSVERPDGSNFTLKIRSTKLEDSAMYFCASVAEVNTEAFFGQGTRLTVV.